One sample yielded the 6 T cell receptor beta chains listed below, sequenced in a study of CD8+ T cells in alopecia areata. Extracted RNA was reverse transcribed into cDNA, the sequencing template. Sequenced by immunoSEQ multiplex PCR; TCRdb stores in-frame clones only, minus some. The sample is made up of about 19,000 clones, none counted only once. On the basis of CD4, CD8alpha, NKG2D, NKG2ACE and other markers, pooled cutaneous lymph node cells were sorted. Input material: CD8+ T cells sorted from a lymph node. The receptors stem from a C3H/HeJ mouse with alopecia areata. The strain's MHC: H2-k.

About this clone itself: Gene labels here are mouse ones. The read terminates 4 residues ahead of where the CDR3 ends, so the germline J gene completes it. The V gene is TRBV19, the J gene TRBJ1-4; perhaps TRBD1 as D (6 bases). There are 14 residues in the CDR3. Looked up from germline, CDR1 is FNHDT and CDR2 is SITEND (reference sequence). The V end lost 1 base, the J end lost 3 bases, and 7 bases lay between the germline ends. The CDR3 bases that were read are TGTGCCAGCAGTATAAGGACAGCCAACGAA. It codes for CASSIRTANE. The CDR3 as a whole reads CASSIRTANERLFF.

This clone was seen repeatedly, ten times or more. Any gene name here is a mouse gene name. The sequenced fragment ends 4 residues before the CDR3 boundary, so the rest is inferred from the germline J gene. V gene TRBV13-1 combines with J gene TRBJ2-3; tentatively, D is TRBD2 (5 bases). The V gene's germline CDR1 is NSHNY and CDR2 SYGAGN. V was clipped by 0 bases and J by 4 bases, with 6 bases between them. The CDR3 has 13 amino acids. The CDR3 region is CASSDGTPETLYF. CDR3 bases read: TGTGCCAGCAGTGATGGGACTCCAGAA.

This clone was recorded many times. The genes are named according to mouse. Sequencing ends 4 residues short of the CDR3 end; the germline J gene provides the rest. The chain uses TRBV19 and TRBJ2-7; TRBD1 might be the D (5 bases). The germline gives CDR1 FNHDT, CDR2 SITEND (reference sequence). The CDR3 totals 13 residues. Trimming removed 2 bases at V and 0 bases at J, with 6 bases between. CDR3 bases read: TGTGCCAGCAGTATGACAGACTCCTAT. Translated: CASSMTDSY. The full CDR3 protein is CASSMTDSYEQYF.

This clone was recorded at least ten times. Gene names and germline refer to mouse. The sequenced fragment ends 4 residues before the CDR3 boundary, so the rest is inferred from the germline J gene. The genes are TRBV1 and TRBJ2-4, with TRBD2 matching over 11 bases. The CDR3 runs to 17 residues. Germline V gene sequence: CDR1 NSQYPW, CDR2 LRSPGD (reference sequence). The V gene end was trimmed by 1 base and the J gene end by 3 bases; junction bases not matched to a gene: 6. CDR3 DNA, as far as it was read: TGCACCTGCAGTGCAGTCCCGGGACTGGGGGACCAAAAC. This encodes CTCSAVPGLGDQN. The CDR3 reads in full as CTCSAVPGLGDQNTLYF.

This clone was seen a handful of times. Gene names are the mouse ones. CDR3 region: CASSIRDRGDEQYF. CDR3 DNA (partial): TGTGCCAGCAGTATAAGGGACAGGGGAGAT. The V call is TRBV19, the J call TRBJ2-7; 10 nucleotides line up with TRBD1. The DNA ends 4 residues before the CDR3 does, and the rest of the CDR3 is filled in from the germline J gene. Germline-derived CDR1 and CDR2 are FNHDT and SITEND (reference sequence). This CDR3 is built from 14 residues.

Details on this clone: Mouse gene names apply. The chain's CDR3 is CASRPGQGGERLFF. The part of the CDR3 DNA that was read is TGTGCCAGCAGACCGGGACAGGGAGGCGAA. J is TRBJ1-4 and V is TRBV19; TRBD1 agrees at 9 bases. Read data end 4 residues before the CDR3 end; the end is taken from the germline J gene. This CDR3 is 14 amino acids long. Germline lookup yields CDR1 FNHDT and CDR2 SITEND (reference sequence).